These 7 T cell receptor beta chains share one sample of origin, sequenced in a study of cytomegalovirus exposure and HLA in healthy donors. Use of 60 Vbeta and 13 Jbeta primers characterized the PCR. Repertoires were generated with immunoSEQ multiplex PCR, while TCRdb's copy carries only in-frame clones and drops some. The table records approximately 150,000 clones, roughly 74% of them present only once. The sample was PBMCs. These receptors were obtained from a man younger than 35 in good health and CMV-seropositive.

V is TRBV28 and J is TRBJ2-7; 8 bases line up with TRBD1. J was trimmed by 2 bases and V by 6 bases; bases with no gene match: 9. Germline CDR1 reads MDHEN; CDR2 reads SYDVKM. This CDR3 is 15 amino acids long. DNA for the CDR3: TGTGCCAGCAGAAGGGGGCAGGGGGCCCCCTACGAGCAGTACTTC. This codes for CASRRGQGAPYEQYF.

The V call is TRBV2, the J call TRBJ1-1, with D unclear. The CDR3 contains 11 residues. CDR1 and CDR2 (germline): SNHLY, FYNNEI. The ends were cut back, 8 bases at V and 4 bases at J, with 8 bases in the middle. CDR3 amino acids: CASVFRTEAFF. Here the CDR3 DNA reads TGTGCCAGCGTTTTTCGCACTGAAGCTTTCTTT.

Only a few counts were recorded for this clone. J is TRBJ2-7 and V is TRBV4-1; D remains unclear. The CDR3 length is 13 residues. Germline CDR1 and CDR2: MGHRA and YSYEKL. Trimming left V 2 bases short and J 6 bases short, with 11 bases between. The CDR3 here is CASSQQINVEQYF. The CDR3 DNA sequence: TGCGCCAGCAGCCAACAGATCAACGTCGAGCAGTACTTC.

Only one count was recorded for this clone. The J gene is TRBJ2-1, the V gene TRBV5-4; 7 bases align to TRBD2. Unmatched junction bases numbered 8, after V lost 2 bases and J lost 0 bases. The germline CDR1 and CDR2 sequences are SGHNT and YYREEE (reference sequence). This CDR3 spans 17 amino acids. The CDR3: CASSFAGGRGSYNEQFF. As DNA, the CDR3 is TGTGCCAGCAGCTTTGCTGGGGGGAGGGGCTCCTACAATGAGCAGTTCTTC.

In regard to this clone: Relative to the germline gene, one junction end is altered; a read error may explain this. The V gene is TRBV7-7, the J gene TRBJ2-1; 7 nucleotides line up with TRBD2. The CDR3 consists of 16 residues. Germline values: CDR1 SSHAT, CDR2 FNYEAQ (reference sequence). The CDR3 loop reads CASSKEAGSGYNEQFF. For the CDR3, the DNA is TGTGCTAGCAGTAAAGAAGCGGGATCGGGTTACAATGAGCAGTTCTTC. Combining the CDR3 with reference TRBV7-7 and TRBJ2-1 gives the whole variable domain GAGVSQSPRYKVTKRGQDVTLRCDPISSHATLYWYQQALGQGPEFLTYFNYEAQPDKSGLPSDRFSAERPEGSISTLTIQRTEQRDSAMYRCASSKEAGSGYNEQFFGPGTRLTVL.

V is TRBV6-4 and J is TRBJ2-3; 7 nucleotides agree with TRBD2. With 6 bases clipped from V and 4 bases from J, the junction kept 10 bases outside the gene matches. There are 15 residues in the CDR3. Germline V gives CDR1 MRHNA, CDR2 SNTAGT. CDR3 nucleotides: TGTGCCAGCAGCGATGGGACTACCTCGGCAGATACGCAGTATTTT. This sequence encodes CASSDGTTSADTQYF.

This rearrangement joins TRBV7-9 to TRBJ2-1; 13 bases are a match to TRBD2. Germline V gene lookup returns CDR1 SEHNR and CDR2 FQNEAQ (reference sequence). V gave up 5 bases and J gave up 8 bases; unmatched junction bases: 6. This CDR3 contains 15 residues. The CDR3 protein is CASSPGTSGMDEQFF. In DNA, the CDR3 is TGTGCCAGCAGCCCCGGGACTAGCGGGATGGATGAGCAGTTCTTC.